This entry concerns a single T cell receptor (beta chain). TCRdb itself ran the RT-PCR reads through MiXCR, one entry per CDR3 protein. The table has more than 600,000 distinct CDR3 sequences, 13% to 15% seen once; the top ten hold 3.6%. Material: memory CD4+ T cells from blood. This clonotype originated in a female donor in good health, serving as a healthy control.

CDR3 region: CATTLNTEAFF. Here the CDR3 DNA reads TGTGCCACCACCTTGAACACTGAAGCTTTCTTT. The gene calls are TRBV10-3 and TRBJ1-1; the D is unclear. V lost 10 bases, J lost 0 bases, and 6 bases lay in between. CDR3 length: 11 amino acids. Germline CDR1 ENHRY, CDR2 SYGVKD.